This T cell receptor (beta chain) was sequenced during a study of CD8 T cells in ankylosing spondylitis. Points on this clonotype: The antigen is not known.

The CDR3 contains 18 residues. Trimming took off 1 base at V and 4 bases at J, with 22 bases between the two ends. Germline V gene data show CDR1 as SGHTA and CDR2 as FQGNSA. Findings of the study overall: Those disease-linked clones were CD8+; they were also relatively rare in peripheral blood. Reports say disease-linked clones showed up significantly more in matched ankylosing spondylitis synovial fluid. Apparently characteristic of ankylosing spondylitis blood was a TCR beta motif (about eight highly homologous variants).

TCRdb itself ran the 5' RACE reads through MiXCR, one entry per CDR3 protein. This sample has about 170,000 distinct CDR3 sequences, with approximately 20% found just once. Sequenced sample: blood, either unsorted or a sorted T cell fraction (not recorded which). The V call is TRBV7-2, the J call TRBJ1-1; D call uncertain. This clonotype originated in a male donor with ankylosing spondylitis or in good health (not recorded which). CDR3 protein: CASSLVALIPRAVTEAFF. In DNA, the CDR3 is TGTGCCAGCAGCTTAGTAGCTCTCATTCCGAGGGCCGTCACTGAAGCTTTCTTT.